This entry features one TCR beta chain sequence. This CDR3 region has 13 residues. CDR1 is MNHEY, CDR2 SMNVEV, per germline (reference sequence). V lost 5 bases, J lost 4 bases, and 11 bases lay in between. This specimen belongs to a study of blood T cell repertoires in COVID-19. In the original analysis: Amplifying reference gene primers gave estimates of nucleated cell counts. The data were produced by immunoSEQ multiplex PCR, yet TCRdb's version contains in-frame clones alone and is incomplete. V, J and clone size derive from that table, while D and trimming were established from the DNA sequence. The sample shows about half a million clones, roughly 89% of them seen only once.

This chain connects TRBV27 to TRBJ1-1; D is undetermined. Sequenced sample: peripheral blood. The receptor was isolated from a man younger than 30 with COVID-19, enrolled during active disease. The CDR3: CASSEGWGTEAFF. The CDR3 DNA sequence: TGTGCCAGCAGTGAGGGATGGGGCACTGAAGCTTTCTTT.